This TCR beta chain was observed in a study of OX40 agonist ivuxolimab in advanced cancers. Study at large: Patients were treated with ivuxolimab, an agonistic anti-OX40 (CD134) antibody. Each dose-escalation patient presented with hepatocellular carcinoma, melanoma, renal cell or head and neck cancer.

Profiled with immunoSEQ multiplex PCR; TCRdb holds only in-frame clones, not every one. The sample has about 100,000 clones, over 75% seen once; the top ten hold approximately 0.15%. The CDR3 runs to 15 residues. Germline CDR1 SGHVS, CDR2 FNYEAQ. Losses at the gene ends were 7 bases for V and 1 base for J; bases not matched to a gene: 8. This chain connects TRBV7-6 to TRBJ2-5; 8 bases align to TRBD1. The TCR originated in an adult with an advanced solid tumor such as melanoma, head and neck, liver or kidney cancer. The specimen was CD4+ or CD8+ T cells sorted from blood, collected in a trial of the OX40 agonist ivuxolimab. The CDR3 nucleotides are TGTGCCAGCACCTCAGGGGGCGGGGCCCAAGAGACCCAGTACTTC. Its translation: CASTSGGGAQETQYF.